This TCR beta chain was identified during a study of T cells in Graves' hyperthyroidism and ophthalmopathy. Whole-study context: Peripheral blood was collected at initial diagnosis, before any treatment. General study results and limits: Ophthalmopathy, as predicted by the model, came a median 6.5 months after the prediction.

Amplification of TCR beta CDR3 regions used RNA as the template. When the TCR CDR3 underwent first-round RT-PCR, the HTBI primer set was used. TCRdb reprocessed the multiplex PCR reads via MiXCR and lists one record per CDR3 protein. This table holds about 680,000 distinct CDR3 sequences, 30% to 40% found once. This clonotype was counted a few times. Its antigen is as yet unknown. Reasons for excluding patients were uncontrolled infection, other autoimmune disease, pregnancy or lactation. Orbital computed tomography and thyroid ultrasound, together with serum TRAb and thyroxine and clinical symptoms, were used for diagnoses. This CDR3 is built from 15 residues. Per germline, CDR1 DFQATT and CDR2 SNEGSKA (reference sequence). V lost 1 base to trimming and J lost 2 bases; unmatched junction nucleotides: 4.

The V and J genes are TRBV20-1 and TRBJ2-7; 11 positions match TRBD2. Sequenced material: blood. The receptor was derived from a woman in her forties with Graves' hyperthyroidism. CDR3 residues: CSARGPTSGAYEQYF. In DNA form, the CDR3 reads TGCAGTGCTAGAGGTCCGACTAGCGGGGCCTACGAGCAGTACTTC.